This T cell receptor (beta chain) was observed in a study of vaccination effects on CD4 cells after COVID-19. In the ViraFEST assay, antigen-specific CD4+ clonotypes were identified by expansion after peptide-pool stimulation. Once cultured for nine to ten days, the cells underwent separation to obtain CD4+ T cells. Previously uninfected by SARS-CoV-2, the vaccine recipients also showed negative nucleocapsid antibodies. It was on days 3 and 7 that half the medium was replaced with IL-2 medium. Per the germline V gene, CDR1 is MNHNS and CDR2 is SASEGT. Trimming pared 2 bases from V and 7 bases from J, leaving 6 bases between. The CDR3 spans 12 residues. The repertoire was sequenced with immunoSEQ multiplex PCR; TCRdb's copy has only in-frame clones and lacks some. The sample gives tens of thousands of clones, 60% to 80% of which show up once; approximately 10% is in the top ten. This clone was seen a handful of times. The antigen remains unidentified.

The V and J genes are TRBV6-1 and TRBJ2-1; tentative D call: TRBD1 (6 bases). This receptor was identified in a human donor who received a COVID-19 vaccine. Specimen: CD4+ T cells from PBMCs cultured with HCoV-NL63 spike peptides, collected before COVID-19 vaccination. CDR3 nucleotides: TGTGCCAGCAGTGAACAGGGGAATGAGCAGTTCTTC. Its translation is CASSEQGNEQFF.